The T cell receptor (beta chain) described here comes from a study of neurological immune-mediated disorders. Each CDR3 protein gets one entry after TCRdb re-called the 5' RACE reads with MiXCR. The table includes fewer than 80,000 distinct CDR3 sequences, 5.2% detected once. The CDR3 is 12 residues long. The V and J ends lost 2 bases and 3 bases respectively, with 7 bases between them. Germline-derived CDR1 and CDR2 are DFQATT and SNEGSKA (reference sequence). Comments on this clonotype: Possible read error: a much larger clone is one base away.

This TCR was recovered from a woman in her twenties or thirties with multiple sclerosis. V and J are TRBV20-1 and TRBJ1-2, with D unclear. The sequenced sample consisted of PBMCs. The DNA for the CDR3 is TGCAGTGCTAGAAAAAGCCACTATGGCTACACCTTC. It is translated as CSARKSHYGYTF.